These 22 T cell receptor beta chains were sequenced from one sample in a study of OX40 agonist ivuxolimab in advanced cancers. Sequencing was performed with immunoSEQ multiplex PCR; in TCRdb, only in-frame clones are kept and a portion is missing. The sample has about 79,000 clones, around 90% seen once; the top ten hold roughly 4%. The material was CD4+ or CD8+ T cells sorted from blood, obtained in a trial of the OX40 agonist ivuxolimab. The receptors here all came from an adult with an advanced solid tumor such as melanoma, head and neck, liver or kidney cancer.

The chain couples TRBV6-5 to TRBJ2-7; D might be TRBD1 (6 bases). Deletions cut 2 bases from V and 3 bases from J, with 11 bases between. The CDR3 extends over 14 amino acids. Per the germline V gene, CDR1 is MNHEY and CDR2 is SVGAGI. The CDR3 loop is CASSYDQQGYEQYF. Here the CDR3 DNA reads TGTGCCAGCAGTTACGATCAACAGGGCTACGAGCAGTACTTC.

CDR3 sequence: CASKERDRATEAFF. The CDR3 DNA is TGTGCCAGCAAGGAGCGGGACAGGGCTACTGAAGCTTTCTTT. This chain uses TRBV28 with TRBJ1-1; 9 bases are shared with TRBD1. The germline gives CDR1 MDHEN, CDR2 SYDVKM. The V and J ends lost 7 bases and 5 bases, in that order; junction bases with no gene match: 8. The CDR3 is 14 residues long.

The gene calls are TRBV19 and TRBJ1-4; D perhaps matches TRBD1 (5 bases). The CDR3 sequence is 14 residues long. The V end lost 2 bases, the J end lost 3 bases, and 7 bases lay between the germline ends. Looked up from germline, CDR1 is LNHDA and CDR2 is SQIVND (reference sequence). The DNA of the CDR3 is TGTGCCAGTAGTATACAGGGAGCTAATGAAAAACTGTTTTTT. This encodes CASSIQGANEKLFF.

This chain links TRBV4-1 with TRBJ2-5; 9 positions agree with TRBD2. From germline, CDR1 is MGHRA and CDR2 YSYEKL. The CDR3 has 14 residues. Germline trimming cut 2 bases from V and 4 bases from J; bases unmatched to any gene: 2. This chain's CDR3 is CASSQQLAGETQYF. The CDR3 DNA sequence: TGCGCCAGCAGCCAACAACTAGCGGGAGAGACCCAGTACTTC.

The chain employs TRBV11-2 and TRBJ1-1; D is uncertain. The ends were cut back, 1 base at V and 7 bases at J, with 7 bases in the middle. Germline assignment: CDR1 SGHAT and CDR2 FQNNGV. The CDR3 extends over 12 amino acids. CDR3: CASSLVLSEAFF. For the CDR3, the DNA is TGTGCCAGCAGCTTAGTGCTCAGTGAAGCTTTCTTT.

This clone was detected only once. The CDR3 nucleotides read TGTGCCAGCAGTTTGGGTGGAATTGTCGGCAATCAGCCCCAGCATTTT. Residues: CASSLGGIVGNQPQHF. The chain is built from TRBV28 and TRBJ1-5, with D unclear. The CDR3 extends over 16 amino acids. Germline V gene data show CDR1 as MDHEN and CDR2 as SYDVKM. The V end lost 3 bases, the J end lost 2 bases, and 14 bases lay between the germline ends.

The chain uses TRBV6-1 and TRBJ1-5, with a possible D match to TRBD1 (5 bases). Germline V lookup: CDR1 MNHNS, CDR2 SASEGT. CDR3 size: 15 residues. Trimming shortened V by 3 bases and J by 7 bases, and 16 bases separated the two germline ends. The CDR3 DNA reads as TGTGCCAGCAGTGATATGGGAGGTCAGGGACAGCCCCAGCATTTT. The encoded protein is CASSDMGGQGQPQHF.

This clone was observed a few times. The chain employs TRBV6-5 and TRBJ2-7; 9 bases line up with TRBD1. Germline V lookup: CDR1 MNHEY, CDR2 SVGAGI. J was trimmed by 7 bases and V by 6 bases; bases with no gene match: 4. CDR3 length: 12 residues. The CDR3 protein is CASRTGGREQYF. The CDR3 DNA reads as TGTGCCAGCAGAACAGGGGGCAGGGAGCAGTACTTC.

This chain connects TRBV28 to TRBJ2-4; D is unclear. In germline, CDR1 is MDHEN, CDR2 SYDVKM. The CDR3 extends over 13 amino acids. V was cut by 7 bases and J by 5 bases, with 12 bases left in between. The CDR3 sequence is CASNSPGENIQYF. The CDR3 coding sequence is TGTGCCAGCAATTCCCCTGGGGAAAACATTCAGTACTTC.

This clone came up once. The rearrangement uses TRBV5-8 and TRBJ2-3, with 14 bases fitting TRBD2. The ends lost 4 bases at V and 4 bases at J; junction bases unmatched: 5. There are 16 residues in the CDR3. Germline V gene sequence: CDR1 SGHTS, CDR2 YDEGEE. The CDR3 protein is CASSPGLAGAADTQYF. Written as DNA, the CDR3 is TGTGCCAGCAGCCCGGGACTAGCGGGAGCAGCAGATACGCAGTATTTT.

The chain joins TRBV11-3 to TRBJ2-1, with TRBD2 matching 10 bases. Per the germline V gene, CDR1 is SGHNT and CDR2 is YENEEA. This CDR3 has 14 amino acids. V lost 8 bases to trimming and J lost 8 bases; unmatched junction nucleotides: 9. The CDR3 nucleotides read TGTGCCAGCGGCGTAGCGGGAGGAGTGTATGAGCAGTTCTTC. Translated: CASGVAGGVYEQFF.

This clone appeared a few times. The J gene is TRBJ1-1, the V gene TRBV7-6; perhaps TRBD1 as D (6 bases). Trimming removed 5 bases from V and 4 bases from J, with 14 bases in between. Germline V gene data show CDR1 as SGHVS and CDR2 as FNYEAQ. The CDR3 has 14 amino acids. CDR3 nucleotides: TGTGCCAGCAGCCCCGTAGGGGGGGGCACTGAAGCTTTCTTT. It codes for CASSPVGGGTEAFF.

The V call is TRBV7-8, the J call TRBJ2-7, with 8 bases matching TRBD1. Germline CDR1 and CDR2: SGHVS and FQNEAQ. Losses at the gene ends were 6 bases for V and 0 bases for J; bases not matched to a gene: 4. This CDR3 comprises 14 residues. CDR3 sequence: CASSPGQASYEQYF. The CDR3, as DNA: TGTGCCAGCAGTCCGGGACAGGCCTCCTACGAGCAGTACTTC.

This chain uses TRBV14 with TRBJ2-3; 11 bases align to TRBD2. Germline V CDR1 and CDR2: SGHDN, FVKESK. J gave up 5 bases and V 5 bases, and 9 bases lay outside the gene matches. The CDR3 has 16 amino acids. The CDR3 DNA sequence: TGTGCCAGCAGCTTAAGACTAGCGGGATTCCTAGATACGCAGTATTTT. It codes for CASSLRLAGFLDTQYF. Variable domain in full (rest from reference TRBV14 and TRBJ2-3): EAGVTQFPSHSVIEKGQTVTLRCDPISGHDNLYWYRRVMGKEIKFLLHFVKESKQDESGMPNNRFLAERTGGTYSTLKVQPAELEDSGVYFCASSLRLAGFLDTQYFGPGTRLTVL.

This clone was counted once. V and J are TRBV6-5 and TRBJ2-4; 7 positions match TRBD2. The CDR3 spans 15 residues. V lost 0 bases, J lost 5 bases, and 4 bases stayed unmatched. Germline CDR1 and CDR2: MNHEY and SVGAGI. CDR3: CASSYSGAGENIQYF. CDR3 DNA: TGTGCCAGCAGTTACTCGGGCGCGGGGGAAAACATTCAGTACTTC.

V usage is TRBV27 and J usage is TRBJ1-5; D unclear. The ends were cut back, 9 bases at V and 0 bases at J, with 12 bases in the middle. The CDR3 is 14 residues long. CDR1 is MNHEY and CDR2 is SMNVEV in the germline V gene (reference sequence). The CDR3 is CASRQGYSNQPQHF. CDR3 DNA sequence: TGTGCCAGTCGACAAGGATATAGCAATCAGCCCCAGCATTTT.

The V gene is TRBV6-5, the J gene TRBJ2-3; D might be TRBD1 or TRBD2, each matching 5 bases. V shed 5 bases and J shed 7 bases, with 19 bases lying between them. Germline-derived CDR1 and CDR2 are MNHEY and SVGAGI. The CDR3 contains 15 residues. The CDR3 region is CASSRLGPEGNTQYF. The CDR3 nucleotides read TGTGCCAGCAGTCGCCTTGGGCCAGAGGGGAATACGCAGTATTTT.

CDR3 nucleotide sequence: TGTGCCAGCAGCCTTAGCGGGACCTACGAGCAGTACTTC. Translating it yields CASSLSGTYEQYF. The rearrangement links TRBV11-2 to TRBJ2-7; TRBD2 matches 8 bases. Germline-derived CDR1 and CDR2 are SGHAT and FQNNGV. The V gene end was trimmed by 5 bases and the J gene end by 2 bases; junction bases not matched to a gene: 2. The length of the CDR3 is 13 residues.

The sample holds a few counts of this clone. The chain uses TRBV6-1 and TRBJ2-1; D gene unclear. Trimming cost V 2 bases and J 4 bases, with 3 bases left between them. The CDR3 is 12 residues long. Germline CDR1 and CDR2: MNHNS and SASEGT. CDR3 residues: CASSEMYNEQFF. For the CDR3, the DNA is TGTGCCAGCAGTGAAATGTACAATGAGCAGTTCTTC.

Here the CDR3 DNA reads TGTGCCAGCAGCGAACGTACTGTCTCTGGAAACACCATATATTTT. It specifies CASSERTVSGNTIYF. This chain uses TRBV9 with TRBJ1-3; D unclear. This CDR3 is built from 15 residues. Germline V lookup: CDR1 SGDLS, CDR2 YYNGEE. The V end was cut by 3 bases, the J end by 0 bases, with 10 bases between.

This clone was seen once. The V call is TRBV5-1, the J call TRBJ1-2; 7 bases agree with TRBD1. Looked up from germline, CDR1 is SGHRS and CDR2 is YFSETQ. V dropped 2 bases and J dropped 0; count of bases not matched to a gene: 7. CDR3 length equals 16 residues. CDR3 in amino acids: CASSFGDRDTNYGYTF. As DNA, the CDR3 is TGCGCCAGCAGCTTCGGTGACAGGGATACTAACTATGGCTACACCTTC.

The chain recombines TRBV7-9 with TRBJ1-3; the D is unclear. The CDR3 totals 14 residues. The V end was cut by 5 bases, the J end by 9 bases, with 17 bases between. Germline loops: CDR1 SEHNR, CDR2 FQNEAQ (reference sequence). The CDR3 sequence: CASSPLERGGTIYF. CDR3 sequence (DNA): TGTGCCAGCAGCCCCCTCGAACGGGGAGGCACCATATATTTT.